Each of the 23 T cell receptor beta chains below was sequenced from the same sample in a study of cytomegalovirus exposure and HLA in healthy donors. The PCR had 60 Vbeta and 13 Jbeta primers. Assay: immunoSEQ multiplex PCR; the TCRdb copy retains only in-frame clones and omits some. In the table there are approximately 170,000 clones, over 80% of which are singletons. The sequenced material came from PBMCs. Receptors originate from a woman between 50 and 59 years old in good health and CMV-seropositive.

V and J are TRBV18 and TRBJ1-1; a possible D gene is TRBD1 (6 bases). Trimming cost V 0 bases and J 0 bases, with 14 bases left between them. The CDR3 is 17 amino acids. Per germline, CDR1 KGHSH and CDR2 LQKENI. The CDR3 protein is CASSPPLGGGLNTEAFF. In nucleotides, the CDR3 is TGTGCCAGCTCACCACCCTTAGGGGGGGGCCTGAACACTGAAGCTTTCTTT.

The CDR3 region has the DNA TGTGCCAGTGGGGGTGGACAGGTCTCTGGGGCCAACGTCCTGACTTTC. Protein product: CASGGGQVSGANVLTF. The chain carries TRBV19 and TRBJ2-6, with 7 positions matching TRBD1. CDR3 length: 16 residues. Per the germline V gene, CDR1 is LNHDA and CDR2 is SQIVND (reference sequence). The V and J ends lost 8 bases and 0 bases, in that order; junction bases with no gene match: 7.

V gene TRBV28 combines with J gene TRBJ1-1; maybe TRBD1 (6 bases). CDR1 is MDHEN, CDR2 SYDVKM, per germline. The ends were cut back, 2 bases at V and 3 bases at J, with 7 bases in the middle. The CDR3 consists of 13 residues. In DNA, the CDR3 is TGTGCCAGCAGTTTAGGGACATACACTGAAGCTTTCTTT. Amino acid sequence: CASSLGTYTEAFF.

In its sample, this clone was seen once. This sequence joins TRBV4-1 and TRBJ2-7, with TRBD2 identical over 12 bases. Germline CDR1 MGHRA, CDR2 YSYEKL. V shed 8 bases and J 4 bases; nucleotides not matched to a gene: 9. This CDR3 contains 15 residues. The CDR3 sequence is CASGTSGGKGYEQYF. CDR3 bases: TGCGCCAGCGGTACTAGCGGGGGGAAAGGTTACGAGCAGTACTTC.

Points on this clone: At one end the junction does not follow the germline gene, possibly because of a read error. The chain uses TRBV7-9 and TRBJ2-5, with a weak D call TRBD1 (7 bases). Germline-derived CDR1 and CDR2 are SEHNR and FQNEAQ (reference sequence). The CDR3 length is 13 residues. The CDR3: CSSSFSGGETQYF. The CDR3 DNA is TGTTCCAGCAGCTTCTCAGGGGGGGAGACCCAGTACTTC.

This chain links TRBV5-1 with TRBJ2-3; TRBD2 agrees at 10 bases. This CDR3 region has 16 residues. The V segment lost 7 bases and the J segment 2 bases; nucleotides outside the gene matches: 10. Germline CDR1 SGHRS, CDR2 YFSETQ. In DNA, the CDR3 is TGCGCCAGCGGGAGAGAGCGGGGGGGCCACACAGATACGCAGTATTTT. It translates to CASGRERGGHTDTQYF. Together with reference TRBV5-1 and TRBJ2-3, the CDR3 gives the full variable domain: KAGVTQTPRYLIKTRGQQVTLSCSPISGHRSVSWYQQTPGQGLQFLFEYFSETQRNKGNFPGRFSGRQFSNSRSEMNVSTLELGDSALYLCASGRERGGHTDTQYFGPGTRLTVL.

V gene TRBV4-2 combines with J gene TRBJ1-2, with D unresolved. CDR3 size: 14 residues. The V gene lost 1 base and the J gene lost 6 bases, with 12 bases spanning the gap. Germline CDR1 reads LGHNA; CDR2 reads YNFKEQ. The CDR3 DNA is TGTGCCAGCAGCCAAGGTATCGGGGAAGATGGCTACACCTTC. It is translated as CASSQGIGEDGYTF.

The chain has TRBV11-2 and TRBJ2-5; possible D gene TRBD2, 5 bases. This CDR3 spans 17 amino acids. Deletions cut 10 bases from V and 7 bases from J, with 31 bases between. CDR1 is SGHAT, CDR2 FQNNGV, per germline. CDR3 residues: CATQSQLDVRDVATQYF. The DNA of the CDR3 is TGTGCCACCCAAAGCCAGCTTGATGTACGGGATGTTGCGACCCAGTACTTC.

The chain is built from TRBV6-5 and TRBJ1-2, with TRBD1 matching over 8 bases. The CDR3 has 13 residues. V was clipped by 4 bases and J by 6 bases; unmatched bases: 4. The V gene's germline CDR1 is MNHEY and CDR2 SVGAGI. This CDR3 is CASSFGQGDGYTF. DNA for the CDR3: TGTGCCAGCAGTTTCGGACAGGGTGATGGCTACACCTTC.

The CDR3 region has the DNA TGTGCCAGCAGCTACAGCAGCTCTGGGGCCAACGTCCTGACTTTC. Protein product: CASSYSSSGANVLTF. This sequence joins TRBV11-1 and TRBJ2-6; no definite D call. V was cut by 4 bases and J by 0 bases, with 7 bases left in between. This CDR3 has 15 amino acids. From germline, CDR1 is SGHAT and CDR2 FQDESV (reference sequence).

The rearrangement joins TRBV18 to TRBJ1-2, with 7 bases identical to TRBD1. The CDR3 sequence is 14 residues long. The V gene end was trimmed by 3 bases and the J gene end by 3 bases; junction bases not matched to a gene: 4. Per germline, CDR1 KGHSH and CDR2 LQKENI. Written as DNA, the CDR3 is TGTGCCAGCTCACCTGAGACAGGGCACTATGGCTACACCTTC. Its protein is CASSPETGHYGYTF.

CDR3 sequence: CASSLTPSRANTQYF. The CDR3 DNA follows: TGTGCCAGCAGCTTAACCCCTAGCCGTGCAAATACGCAGTATTTT. V is TRBV7-2 and J is TRBJ2-3; a possible D gene is TRBD2 (5 bases). The V end was cut by 2 bases, the J end by 7 bases, with 16 bases between. The CDR3 contains 15 residues. Germline values: CDR1 SGHTA, CDR2 FQGNSA.

V usage is TRBV6-5 and J usage is TRBJ2-7, with TRBD2 matching 7 bases. Losses at the gene ends were 6 bases for V and 6 bases for J; bases not matched to a gene: 11. The CDR3 consists of 14 residues. CDR1 and CDR2 from the germline V gene are MNHEY and SVGAGI. This chain's CDR3 is CASRLGRREGEQYF. In nucleotides, the CDR3 is TGTGCCAGCAGACTCGGGCGTAGGGAGGGCGAGCAGTACTTC.

The chain employs TRBV7-2 and TRBJ1-2; 8 bases line up with TRBD1. The CDR3 totals 14 residues. V was pared by 1 base and J by 4 bases, with 2 bases of the junction left unmatched. Germline values: CDR1 SGHTA, CDR2 FQGNSA. The CDR3 nucleotides read TGTGCCAGCAGCTTAGTCCAGGGGGCCTATGGCTACACCTTC. Encoded protein: CASSLVQGAYGYTF.

Regarding this clone: The junction shows a germline mismatch at one end, possibly a read error. Other DNA sequences from this sample encode an identical CDR3 as well. This rearrangement joins TRBV4-3 to TRBJ1-1; tentative D call: TRBD1 (6 bases). Looked up from germline, CDR1 is LGHNA and CDR2 is YSLEER. The CDR3 consists of 14 residues. CDR3 coding DNA: TGCGCCAGCAGCCCAGACAGGATTGACACCGAAGCTTTCTTT. The encoded protein is CASSPDRIDTEAFF.

The chain employs TRBV28 and TRBJ1-3; a possible D gene is TRBD1 (6 bases). This CDR3 has 16 amino acids. The germline V and J ends were trimmed by 9 bases and 0 bases, with 18 bases remaining between them. Germline-derived CDR1 and CDR2 are MDHEN and SYDVKM. The CDR3 reads CASRGAQGSSGNTIYF. Written as DNA, the CDR3 is TGTGCCAGTCGGGGGGCCCAGGGAAGCTCTGGAAACACCATATATTTT.

The V and J genes are TRBV7-2 and TRBJ1-3; no clear D gene. Germline V gene sequence: CDR1 SGHTA, CDR2 FQGNSA. CDR3 size: 14 residues. The V and J ends lost 5 bases and 4 bases respectively, with 12 bases between them. Written as DNA, the CDR3 is TGTGCCAGCAGCCCAACACAAACAGGAAACACCATATATTTT. The encoded protein is CASSPTQTGNTIYF.

The chain is built from TRBV11-1 and TRBJ2-7, with 7 bases that match TRBD1. The CDR3 spans 14 residues. Trimming took 3 bases from V and 0 from J; bases not matched to a gene: 2. In germline, CDR1 is SGHAT, CDR2 FQDESV (reference sequence). The CDR3 loop reads CASSLGQSSYEQYF. In nucleotides, the CDR3 is TGTGCCAGCAGCTTGGGACAGAGCTCCTACGAGCAGTACTTC. Looking up the rest from reference TRBV11-1 and TRBJ2-7 gives the full variable domain: EAEVAQSPRYKITEKSQAVAFWCDPISGHATLYWYRQILGQGPELLVQFQDESVVDDSQLPKDRFSAERLKGVDSTLKIQPAELGDSAMYLCASSLGQSSYEQYFGPGTRLTVT.

The chain is built from TRBV29-1 and TRBJ2-3; tentatively, D is TRBD2 (6 bases). Germline V lookup: CDR1 SQVTM, CDR2 ANQGSEA. V lost 3 bases and J 1 base, leaving 8 bases between the germline ends. This CDR3 contains 13 residues. The CDR3 region is CSVDVAGTDTQYF. DNA of the CDR3: TGCAGCGTTGACGTAGCGGGCACAGATACGCAGTATTTT.

The chain has TRBV7-2 and TRBJ2-5; TRBD1 aligns across 9 bases. In germline, CDR1 is SGHTA, CDR2 FQGNSA. This CDR3 spans 16 amino acids. V dropped 5 bases and J dropped 2; count of bases not matched to a gene: 9. The CDR3 spells CASSKTGTGLQETQYF. CDR3 DNA: TGTGCCAGCAGCAAGACCGGGACAGGGCTACAAGAGACCCAGTACTTC.

The CDR3 DNA is TGTGCCACCGGACCAACGGGGAAATCCGGGGAGCTGTTTTTT. Its protein product is CATGPTGKSGELFF. The chain joins TRBV7-3 to TRBJ2-2; tentatively, D is TRBD2 (5 bases). Germline CDR1 and CDR2: SGHTA and FQGTGA. V was cut by 10 bases and J by 6 bases, with 18 bases left in between. The CDR3 loop spans 14 amino acids.

This clone was seen a single time. The J gene is TRBJ2-7, the V gene TRBV7-2, with 7 bases aligning to TRBD1. The V gene end was trimmed by 5 bases and the J gene end by 4 bases; junction bases not matched to a gene: 8. The length of the CDR3 is 14 residues. Germline CDR1 SGHTA, CDR2 FQGNSA. CDR3: CASSPRQGGYEQYF. In DNA, the CDR3 is TGTGCCAGCAGCCCAAGACAGGGTGGGTACGAGCAGTACTTC.

The V and J genes are TRBV5-5 and TRBJ1-2; the D is unclear. Trimming took 3 bases from V and 4 from J, leaving 10 bases between them. The germline V gene encodes CDR1 SGHKS and CDR2 YYEKEE (reference sequence). The CDR3 covers 13 residues. The DNA for the CDR3 is TGTGCCAGCAGCTCCCGGGTTTCCTATGGCTACACCTTC. Translated, it gives CASSSRVSYGYTF.